The present entry profiles one TCR beta chain with its context. Its specificity is unknown. One junction end disagrees with the germline gene, perhaps due to a read error. The CDR3 loop spans 15 amino acids. Per the germline V gene, CDR1 is SGHAT and CDR2 is FQDESV (reference sequence). Making TCR beta cDNA involved approximately 530 ng total RNA and a constant-region primer. The TCR beta library was amplified through three nested multiplex PCR rounds in a modified ARM-PCR procedure. Investigators reported that the first two PCR rounds, at about 9 cycles each, used TRBV1-TRBV30 forward primers with a C-beta reverse primer. TCRdb called the multiplex PCR reads again in MiXCR, with one record for every CDR3 protein. The repertoire holds about 35,000 distinct CDR3 sequences, with 70% to 85% as singletons. Starting material for RNA and DNA co-extraction consisted of about 17-32 mg of unsorted bulk tissue. Through surgical resection, the patients' primary liver carcinoma was treated.

These data come from a study of tumor-infiltrating lymphocytes in primary liver carcinoma. General observations from the study: Among the pair types, tumor region pairs showed more overlap than tumor-adjacent and tumor-blood pairs.

Sequenced material: liver tumor tissue from sampling region 4. Subset noted: tumor region T4, right-lateral pole. This TCR was recovered from a man in his forties with primary liver carcinoma and hepatitis B virus infection. This chain connects TRBV11-1 to TRBJ1-2; 9 bases map to TRBD1. The CDR3 region has the DNA TGTCCCAGCAGCCGCGACAGGGGGGCAAACCATGGCTACACCTTC. It yields the protein CPSSRDRGANHGYTF.